What follows are 26 T cell receptor beta chains derived from one specimen sequenced in a study of T-cell reconstitution after alpha-beta-depleted transplantation in children (dated by TCRdb to 2016 to 2018). The library was prepared using PCR. The instrument was an Illumina HiSeq 2500. TCR libraries were prepared with molecular barcoding, using unique molecular identifiers to normalize TCRbeta repertoire quantification. Starting from the raw public reads, TCRdb applied fastp trimming at Q25, assembled clones with MiXCR and retained in-frame beta chains. A single entry per CDR3 protein holds the most common genes and DNA from its merged rows. Counted in this sample were about 500,000 distinct CDR3 sequences; about 31% of them appeared once. The ten top clones hold 2% to 3% of the sample. The source material was PBMCs from the stem cell graft donor, sampled from the stem cell graft. Receptors were obtained from a human donor who donated a stem cell graft to a child with aplastic anemia.

The gene calls are TRBV20-1 and TRBJ2-7; TRBD2 aligns across 8 bases. V lost 6 bases and J lost 0; bases outside the gene matches: 7. The CDR3 contains 14 residues. Germline CDR1 and CDR2: DFQATT and SNEGSKA (reference sequence). The CDR3 nucleotides are TGCAGTGCCCACAGCGGGGGAAGCTCCTACGAGCAGTACTTC. Its translation: CSAHSGGSSYEQYF.

The chain is built from TRBV6-5 and TRBJ1-1, with D possibly matching TRBD1 (5 bases). In germline, CDR1 is MNHEY, CDR2 SVGAGI. The CDR3 is 15 residues long. V shed 0 bases and J shed 0 bases, with 8 bases lying between them. The DNA of the CDR3 is TGTGCCAGCAGTTACTCAGAGGGGTTGAACACTGAAGCTTTCTTT. It translates to CASSYSEGLNTEAFF.

The chain combines TRBV4-3 with TRBJ2-1, with TRBD1 matching over 9 bases. The ends lost 1 base at V and 3 bases at J; junction bases unmatched: 7. The CDR3 has 17 amino acids. CDR1 and CDR2 from the germline V gene are LGHNA and YSLEER. The CDR3 nucleotides are TGCGCCAGCAGCCAAGTAACGAGACAGGGGGGCTACAATGAGCAGTTCTTC. Protein sequence: CASSQVTRQGGYNEQFF.

A few counts support this clonotype. The chain combines TRBV20-1 with TRBJ2-1; TRBD2 is a possible D gene (6 bases). Germline V gene data show CDR1 as DFQATT and CDR2 as SNEGSKA (reference sequence). This CDR3 is built from 14 residues. Trimming removed 6 bases at V and 2 bases at J, with 14 bases between. CDR3 in DNA: TGCAGTGCCATTCTAGCGCCCACCTACAATGAGCAGTTCTTC. Translation gives CSAILAPTYNEQFF.

The chain joins TRBV7-3 to TRBJ1-1; TRBD1 might be the D (6 bases). Between the trimmed V and J ends, which lost 4 bases and 4 bases, there was a span of 10 bases. Per germline, CDR1 SGHTA and CDR2 FQGTGA. This CDR3 has 13 residues. Here the CDR3 DNA reads TGTGCCAGCAGCTCTCAACAGGGCACTGAAGCTTTCTTT. It yields the protein CASSSQQGTEAFF.

This sequence joins TRBV27 and TRBJ1-2; 7 bases map to TRBD1. Germline assignment: CDR1 MNHEY and CDR2 SMNVEV (reference sequence). V was clipped by 1 base and J by 7 bases; unmatched bases: 21. The CDR3 has 19 amino acids. The CDR3 is CASSLFIRGQGPSLSGYTF. CDR3 DNA: TGTGCCAGCAGTTTATTTATTAGGGGGCAGGGGCCGTCCCTATCTGGCTACACCTTC.

This clonotype was seen a few times. V and J are TRBV27 and TRBJ2-1, with 7 positions matching TRBD2. The CDR3 loop spans 15 amino acids. The J segment lost 7 bases and the V segment lost 2 bases, leaving 8 bases of the junction unmatched. Per germline, CDR1 MNHEY and CDR2 SMNVEV (reference sequence). CDR3 sequence reads: CASSLVGGGPNEQFF. The DNA for the CDR3 is TGTGCCAGCAGTTTAGTCGGGGGAGGGCCGAATGAGCAGTTCTTC.

This chain links TRBV18 with TRBJ2-1; D may correspond to TRBD1 or TRBD2 (5 bases each). Trimming removed 3 bases from V and 3 bases from J, with 12 bases in between. The length of the CDR3 is 15 residues. Germline loops: CDR1 KGHSH, CDR2 LQKENI. The CDR3 DNA reads TGTGCCAGCTCACCGCCCGGGACCGTCTACAATGAGCAGTTCTTC. This gives the protein CASSPPGTVYNEQFF.

This chain connects TRBV7-2 to TRBJ1-1; the D is unclear. The CDR3 has 14 residues. The ends were cut back, 1 base at V and 1 base at J, with 7 bases in the middle. CDR1 SGHTA and CDR2 FQGNSA come from the germline V gene. The CDR3 sequence: CASSLVRANTEAFF. Written as DNA, the CDR3 is TGTGCCAGCAGCTTAGTCCGAGCGAACACTGAAGCTTTCTTT.

CDR3: CASSLTGTPYQETQYF. CDR3 coding DNA: TGCGCCAGCAGCTTAACAGGGACCCCCTACCAAGAGACCCAGTACTTC. This rearrangement joins TRBV5-1 to TRBJ2-5, with a possible D match to TRBD1 (6 bases). V shed 2 bases and J shed 0 bases, with 14 bases lying between them. The CDR3 sequence is 16 residues long. CDR1 is SGHRS and CDR2 is YFSETQ in the germline V gene.

The rearrangement links TRBV29-1 to TRBJ2-3; the D is unclear. The V end was cut by 0 bases, the J end by 7 bases, with 5 bases between. The CDR3 extends over 11 amino acids. Germline V gene data show CDR1 as SQVTM and CDR2 as ANQGSEA. CDR3 nucleotide sequence: TGCAGCGTTGAAGATCTATATACGCAGTATTTT. Its protein is CSVEDLYTQYF.

This clonotype has only a few counts. The chain has TRBV6-6 and TRBJ2-7; the D gene is possibly TRBD1 (6 bases). Germline CDR1 reads MNHNY; CDR2 reads SVGAGI (reference sequence). The CDR3 extends over 13 amino acids. With 5 bases removed from V and 0 bases from J, the gap between germline ends came to 8 bases. CDR3 protein: CASSGQSSYEQYV. CDR3 in DNA: TGTGCCAGCAGTGGACAGAGCTCCTACGAGCAGTACGTC.

This sequence joins TRBV6-2 or TRBV6-3 and TRBJ1-5; TRBD1 aligns across 7 bases. The ends lost 2 bases at V and 4 bases at J; junction bases unmatched: 8. This CDR3 contains 16 residues. CDR1 and CDR2 from the germline V gene are MNHEY and SVGEGT. CDR3 in amino acids: CASSYRGRGENQPQHF. DNA of the CDR3: TGTGCCAGCAGTTACCGTGGCAGGGGGGAAAATCAGCCCCAGCATTTT.

V is TRBV10-2 and J is TRBJ2-1; D unresolved. The length of the CDR3 is 14 residues. Germline V CDR1 and CDR2: WSHSY, SAAADI. V was trimmed by 4 bases and J by 0 bases, leaving 7 bases between them. CDR3 amino acids: CASSGWVSYNEQFF. For the CDR3, the DNA is TGCGCCAGCAGTGGGTGGGTCTCCTACAATGAGCAGTTCTTC.

This clonotype occurred a few times. J is TRBJ2-2 and V is TRBV29-1; 13 bases are shared with TRBD2. J lost 7 bases, V lost 2 bases, and 10 bases had no gene match. In germline, CDR1 is SQVTM, CDR2 ANQGSEA. This CDR3 contains 17 residues. Here the CDR3 DNA reads TGCAGCGTTGAAACCGGGACTAGCGGGATGTCGGGCGGGGAGCTGTTTTTT. Residues: CSVETGTSGMSGGELFF.

This clonotype was detected only once. The chain uses TRBV10-3 and TRBJ2-7, with a tentative D call TRBD2 (5 bases). Deletions cut 3 bases from V and 7 bases from J, with 7 bases between. This CDR3 region has 11 residues. Germline CDR1 ENHRY, CDR2 SYGVKD. The CDR3 reads CAISDRTEQYF. The CDR3, as DNA: TGTGCCATCAGTGATAGGACTGAGCAGTACTTC.

The J gene is TRBJ1-2, the V gene TRBV25-1; D gene uncertain. Germline V gene data show CDR1 as MGHDK and CDR2 as SYGVNS. The CDR3 loop spans 11 amino acids. V gave up 9 bases and J gave up 4 bases, with 9 bases separating them. The CDR3 DNA reads TGTGCCAGTTCAGTAGGCTATGGCTACACCTTC. Protein product: CASSVGYGYTF.

This clonotype was counted only a few times. The rearrangement uses TRBV20-1 and TRBJ2-3; 11 bases align to TRBD1. J gave up 8 bases and V 6 bases, and 10 bases lay outside the gene matches. The CDR3 totals 14 residues. Germline V gives CDR1 DFQATT, CDR2 SNEGSKA (reference sequence). The CDR3 sequence is CSAKMGTGGRTQYF. Here the CDR3 DNA reads TGCAGTGCGAAAATGGGGACAGGGGGTCGTACGCAGTATTTT.

The J gene is TRBJ2-2, the V gene TRBV27, with 11 positions matching TRBD2. The CDR3 has 19 residues. With 7 bases clipped from V and 0 bases from J, the junction kept 13 bases outside the gene matches. Germline V gene sequence: CDR1 MNHEY, CDR2 SMNVEV (reference sequence). This CDR3 reads CASTLGIAGGSPNTGELFF. The DNA of the CDR3 is TGTGCCAGCACCTTAGGGATAGCGGGAGGGTCCCCGAACACCGGGGAGCTGTTTTTT.

This clonotype has just a few counts. The V call is TRBV12-3 or TRBV12-4, the J call TRBJ2-3, with 9 bases aligning to TRBD1. The length of the CDR3 is 15 residues. V was pared by 5 bases and J by 5 bases, with 8 bases of the junction left unmatched. In DNA, the CDR3 is TGTGCCAGCAGTCCCGGACAGGGGTCGGGAGATACGCAGTATTTT. Amino acid sequence: CASSPGQGSGDTQYF.

The CDR3 DNA sequence: TGTGCCAGCAGCCACACTAGCGGGAATGACGAGCAGTACTTC. Translated, it gives CASSHTSGNDEQYF. The chain carries TRBV7-9 and TRBJ2-7; 10 nucleotides match TRBD2. CDR3 length equals 14 residues. CDR1 SEHNR and CDR2 FQNEAQ come from the germline V gene (reference sequence). V shed 5 bases, J shed 5 bases, and the junction held 6 bases outside the gene matches.

Only a few counts were recorded for this clonotype. CDR3 nucleotide sequence: TGTGCCTCCGCGACAGCTTCCTACGAGCAGTACTTC. This translates into CASATASYEQYF. The J gene is TRBJ2-7, the V gene TRBV5-6; tentative D call: TRBD1 (5 bases). The CDR3 totals 12 residues. With 10 bases removed from V and 1 base from J, the gap between germline ends came to 12 bases. Germline V gene sequence: CDR1 SGHDT, CDR2 YYEEEE.

The gene calls are TRBV7-2 and TRBJ2-3; 9 bases are a match to TRBD2. Losses at the gene ends were 4 bases for V and 2 bases for J; bases not matched to a gene: 7. The germline V gene encodes CDR1 SGHTA and CDR2 FQGNSA. The CDR3 totals 16 residues. This CDR3 is CASSSKLAGATDTQYF. The CDR3 DNA is TGTGCCAGCAGCTCCAAACTAGCGGGTGCCACAGATACGCAGTATTTT.

This chain links TRBV5-1 with TRBJ1-4; possible D gene TRBD1, 5 bases. The length of the CDR3 is 17 residues. The V end was cut by 4 bases, the J end by 5 bases, with 21 bases between. In germline, CDR1 is SGHRS, CDR2 YFSETQ. Here the CDR3 DNA reads TGCGCCAGCAGCCCCTGGCAGGGTACAGAGAAAAATGAAAAACTGTTTTTT. Translating it yields CASSPWQGTEKNEKLFF.

This clonotype was observed a handful of times. The rearrangement joins TRBV12-3 or TRBV12-4 to TRBJ1-4; 9 bases are shared with TRBD1. The ends lost 6 bases at V and 6 bases at J; junction bases unmatched: 8. The CDR3 covers 15 residues. The CDR3 bases are TGTGCCAGCAGGCAGGGACAGGGAGATGATGAAAAACTGTTTTTT. Residues: CASRQGQGDDEKLFF.

This clonotype was seen only a few times. V gene TRBV12-3 or TRBV12-4 combines with J gene TRBJ2-4; the match to TRBD1 covers 8 bases. V was pared by 3 bases and J by 9 bases, with 4 bases of the junction left unmatched. The CDR3 extends over 13 amino acids. This CDR3 is CASSFQGAGIQYF. For the CDR3, the DNA is TGTGCCAGCAGTTTCCAGGGGGCGGGCATTCAGTACTTC.